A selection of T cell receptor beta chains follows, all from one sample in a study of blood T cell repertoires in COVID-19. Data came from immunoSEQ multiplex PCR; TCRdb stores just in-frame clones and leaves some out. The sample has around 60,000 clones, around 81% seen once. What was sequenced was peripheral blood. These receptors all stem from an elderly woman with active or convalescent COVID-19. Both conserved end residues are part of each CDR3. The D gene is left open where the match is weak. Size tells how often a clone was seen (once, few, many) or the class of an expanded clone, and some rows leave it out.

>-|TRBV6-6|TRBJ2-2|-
CASSYFRDTGELFF
TGTGCCAGCAGTTACTTCCGGGACACCGGGGAGCTGTTTTTT
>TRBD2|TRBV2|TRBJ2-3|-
CASSTTSGGVDTQYF
TGTGCCAGCAGTACGACTAGCGGGGGGGTGGATACGCAGTATTTT
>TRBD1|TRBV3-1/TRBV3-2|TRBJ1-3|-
CASSYNPSTGAGSGNTIYF
TGTGCCAGCAGCTACAATCCCTCAACAGGGGCCGGCTCTGGAAACACCATATATTTT
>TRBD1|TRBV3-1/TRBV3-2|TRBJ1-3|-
CASSARDRENTIYF
TGTGCCAGCAGCGCCCGGGACAGGGAAAACACCATATATTTT
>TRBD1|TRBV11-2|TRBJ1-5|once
CASSLGTGTQPQHF
TGTGCCAGCAGCCTCGGGACAGGGACTCAGCCCCAGCATTTT
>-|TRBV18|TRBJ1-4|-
CASTPRGSDEKLFF
TGTGCCAGCACACCGCGGGGCTCGGATGAAAAACTGTTTTTT
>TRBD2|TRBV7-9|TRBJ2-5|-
CASSPTAGGKIETQYF
TGTGCCAGCAGCCCGACCGCGGGGGGCAAGATAGAGACCCAGTACTTC
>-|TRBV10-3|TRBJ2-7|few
CAISGTTYEQYF
TGTGCCATCAGTGGGACTACCTACGAGCAGTACTTC
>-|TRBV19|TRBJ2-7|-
CASSMQGRYEQYF
TGTGCCAGTAGTATGCAGGGAAGGTACGAGCAGTACTTC
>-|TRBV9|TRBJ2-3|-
CASSVAGDTQYF
TGTGCCAGCAGCGTAGCGGGGGATACGCAGTATTTT
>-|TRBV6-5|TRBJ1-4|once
CASRVAGTTNEKLFF
TGTGCCAGCAGAGTAGCAGGGACAACTAATGAAAAACTGTTTTTT
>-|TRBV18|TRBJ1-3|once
CASSPPQVNSGNTIYF
TGTGCCAGCTCACCGCCACAGGTGAACTCTGGAAACACCATATATTTT
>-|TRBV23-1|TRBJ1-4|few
CASSQWGRVEKLFF
TGCGCCAGCAGTCAGTGGGGGCGGGTTGAAAAACTGTTTTTT
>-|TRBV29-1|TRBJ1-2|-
CSVEERGGWGYTF
TGCAGCGTTGAAGAACGGGGGGGCTGGGGCTACACCTTC
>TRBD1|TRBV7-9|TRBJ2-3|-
CASSLAVGQGRDTQYF
TGTGCCAGCAGCTTAGCAGTGGGACAGGGTCGAGATACGCAGTATTTT
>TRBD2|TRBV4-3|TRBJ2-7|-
CASSPGSGAYEQYF
TGCGCCAGCTCCCCGGGCAGCGGGGCCTACGAGCAGTACTTC
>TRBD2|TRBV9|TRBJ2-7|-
CASSTHWGGTGSYEQYF
TGTGCCAGCAGCACCCACTGGGGGGGGACGGGCTCCTACGAGCAGTACTTC
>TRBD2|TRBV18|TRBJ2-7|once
CASSPDSGGAVEQYF
TGTGCCAGCTCACCAGATAGCGGGGGGGCCGTAGAGCAGTACTTC
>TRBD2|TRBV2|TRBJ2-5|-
CASIIMGGVGETQYF
TGTGCCAGCATAATAATGGGGGGGGTAGGGGAGACCCAGTACTTC
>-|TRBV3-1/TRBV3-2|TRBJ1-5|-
CASSQNPGGGQPQHF
TGTGCCAGCAGCCAAAATCCGGGGGGCGGTCAGCCCCAGCATTTT
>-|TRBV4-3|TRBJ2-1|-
CASSPLNPSPREQFF
TGCGCCAGCAGCCCACTAAACCCCAGCCCGAGGGAGCAGTTCTTC
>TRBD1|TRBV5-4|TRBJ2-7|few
CASSLGGQGAAVSVYEQYF
TGTGCCAGCAGCTTGGGGGGACAGGGGGCGGCGGTGTCTGTATACGAGCAGTACTTC
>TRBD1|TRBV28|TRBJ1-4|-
CASSPQLGQVNEKLFF
TGTGCCAGCAGTCCTCAACTGGGACAGGTCAATGAAAAACTGTTTTTT
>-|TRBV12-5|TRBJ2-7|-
CASGFPRRLGTYEQYF
TGTGCTAGTGGTTTCCCTCGGAGGCTCGGAACCTACGAGCAGTACTTC
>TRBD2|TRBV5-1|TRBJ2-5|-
CASSFRRGGPGETQYF
TGCGCCAGCAGCTTTCGGCGGGGGGGCCCTGGAGAGACCCAGTACTTC
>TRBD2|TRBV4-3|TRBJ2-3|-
CASSRGLAGGVTDTQYF
TGCGCCAGCAGCCGTGGACTAGCGGGGGGAGTCACAGATACGCAGTATTTT
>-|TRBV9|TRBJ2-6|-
CASSVGGSGANVLTF
TGTGCCAGCAGCGTAGGCGGATCTGGGGCCAACGTCCTGACTTTC
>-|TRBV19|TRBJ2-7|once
CASSNGQYYEQYF
TGTGCCAGTAGTAATGGACAGTACTACGAGCAGTACTTC
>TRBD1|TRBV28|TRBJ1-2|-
CASSRGQGSYGYTF
TGTGCCAGCAGCCGGGGACAGGGAAGTTATGGCTACACCTTC
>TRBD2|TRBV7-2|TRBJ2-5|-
CASSLGAGLQETQYF
TGTGCCAGCAGCTTGGGAGCGGGGCTCCAAGAGACCCAGTACTTC
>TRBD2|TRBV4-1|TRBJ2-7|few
CASSQEGQRGGSSYEQYF
TGCGCCAGCAGCCAAGAAGGGCAGCGGGGGGGGAGCTCCTACGAGCAGTACTTC
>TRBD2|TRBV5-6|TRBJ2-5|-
CASSTTGTSGGAETQYF
TGTGCCAGCAGTACAACCGGGACTAGCGGGGGGGCGGAGACCCAGTACTTC
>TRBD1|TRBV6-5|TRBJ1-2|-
CASRAGTGGGYTF
TGTGCCAGCAGGGCCGGGACAGGGGGCGGCTACACCTTC
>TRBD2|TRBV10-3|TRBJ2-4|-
CAISPSGGKNIQYF
TGTGCCATCAGTCCTAGCGGGGGGAAAAACATTCAGTACTTC
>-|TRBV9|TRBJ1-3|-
CASSVDSGGTGNTIYF
TGTGCCAGCAGCGTAGATTCGGGGGGCACTGGAAACACCATATATTTT
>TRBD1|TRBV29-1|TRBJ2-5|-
CSVEGGQGETQYF
TGCAGCGTTGAAGGGGGACAGGGAGAGACCCAGTACTTC
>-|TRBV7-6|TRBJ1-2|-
CASSLDSGEDYGYTF
TGTGCCAGCAGCTTAGACTCAGGGGAAGACTATGGCTACACCTTC
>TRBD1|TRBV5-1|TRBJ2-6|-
CASSLGGRQGALLRANVLTF
TGCGCCAGCAGCTTGGGAGGGAGACAGGGGGCTCTCCTCCGGGCCAACGTCCTGACTTTC
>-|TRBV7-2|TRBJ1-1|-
CASSFSGNTEAFF
TGTGCCAGCAGCTTTTCAGGGAACACTGAAGCTTTCTTT
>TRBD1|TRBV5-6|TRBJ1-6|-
CASSLAGTATNSPLHF
TGTGCCAGCAGCTTGGCGGGGACAGCGACTAATTCACCCCTCCACTTT
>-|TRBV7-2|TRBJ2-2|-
CASSSRNTGELFF
TGTGCCAGCAGCTCCCGGAACACCGGGGAGCTGTTTTTT
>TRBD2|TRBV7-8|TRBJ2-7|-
CASSETLAGGPYEQYF
TGTGCCAGCAGCGAAACACTAGCGGGGGGGCCGTACGAGCAGTACTTC
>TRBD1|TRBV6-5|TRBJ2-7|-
CASRDRNEQYF
TGTGCCAGCAGGGACAGGAACGAGCAGTACTTC
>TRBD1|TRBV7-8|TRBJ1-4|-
CASSSDRVGTNEKLFF
TGTGCCAGCAGCTCAGACAGGGTTGGAACTAATGAAAAACTGTTTTTT
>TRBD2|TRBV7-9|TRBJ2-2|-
CALGPGGPGTGELFF
TGTGCCCTCGGTCCGGGGGGGCCGGGCACCGGGGAGCTGTTTTTT
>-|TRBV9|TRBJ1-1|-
CASSVFPTRNTEAFF
TGTGCCAGCAGCGTTTTCCCCACGCGGAACACTGAAGCTTTCTTT
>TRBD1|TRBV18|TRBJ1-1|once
CASRPTGTGNEAFF
TGTGCCAGCCGCCCGACCGGGACAGGGAATGAAGCTTTCTTT
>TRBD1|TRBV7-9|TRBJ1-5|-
CASTSTVVRGRGDQPQHF
TGTGCCAGCACCTCTACGGTCGTCAGGGGGCGCGGGGATCAGCCCCAGCATTTT
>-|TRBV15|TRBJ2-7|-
CATSREQGLSYEQYF
TGTGCCACCAGCAGAGAGCAGGGATTGTCTTACGAGCAGTACTTC
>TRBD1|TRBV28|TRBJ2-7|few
CASSPQSGTGRYEQYF
TGTGCCAGCAGTCCGCAATCCGGGACAGGGCGTTACGAGCAGTACTTC
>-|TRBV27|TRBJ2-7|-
CASSAIDRGWQQYF
TGTGCCAGCAGCGCCATTGACCGGGGATGGCAGCAGTACTTC
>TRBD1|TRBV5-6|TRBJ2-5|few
CASSYQGQGKTQYF
TGTGCCAGCAGCTACCAGGGACAGGGGAAGACCCAGTACTTC
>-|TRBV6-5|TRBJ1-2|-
CASRPVDGLNYGYTF
TGTGCCAGCAGACCTGTCGACGGACTTAACTATGGCTACACCTTC
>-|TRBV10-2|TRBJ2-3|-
CASTPPGADTQYF
TGCGCCAGCACCCCTCCCGGGGCAGATACGCAGTATTTT
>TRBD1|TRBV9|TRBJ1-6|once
CASSERAGGNSPLHF
TGTGCCAGCAGTGAAAGGGCAGGGGGAAATTCACCCCTCCACTTT
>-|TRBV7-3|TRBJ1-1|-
CASSPRAGGPTEAFF
TGTGCCAGCAGCCCCCGGGCGGGGGGGCCCACTGAAGCTTTCTTT
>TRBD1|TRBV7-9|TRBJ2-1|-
CASSLPGQGYNEQFF
TGTGCCAGCAGCCTACCGGGACAGGGGTACAATGAGCAGTTCTTC
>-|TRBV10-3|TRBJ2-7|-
CAIGIGQGIGEQYF
TGTGCCATCGGTATAGGGCAGGGGATCGGCGAGCAGTACTTC
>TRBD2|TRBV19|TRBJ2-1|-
CASSIVGTSGGILSNEQFF
TGTGCCAGTAGTATAGTGGGGACTAGCGGGGGGATTCTTTCCAATGAGCAGTTCTTC
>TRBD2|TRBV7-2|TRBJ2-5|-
CASSTLGTSAGTQYF
TGTGCCAGCAGCACCCTCGGGACTAGCGCGGGGACCCAGTACTTC